The present T cell receptor (beta chain) was sequenced within a study of blood T cell repertoires in COVID-19. Study as a whole: The study drew acute and convalescent COVID-19 samples from the United States, Italy and Spain. From T cells, B-cell-depleted T cells, or PBMCs came the material, which was cDNA or gDNA.

Seattle patients were enrolled while actively infected and followed longitudinally. Original handling: How many nucleated cells were present was estimated from reference gene primer amplification. Only in-frame clones appear in the TCRdb table, and some are missing; sequencing was by immunoSEQ multiplex PCR. V and J calls and clone size come straight from that table; D and trimming were deduced from the DNA. The top ten hold roughly 7.4% of the sample, which has fewer than 700,000 clones, 85% to 90% seen once. Losses at the gene ends were 4 bases for V and 2 bases for J; bases not matched to a gene: 5. In germline, CDR1 is MGHRA, CDR2 YSYEKL. The CDR3 length is 16 residues.

V is TRBV4-1 and J is TRBJ2-3; 11 bases align to TRBD2. The source of this sequence is a woman aged 50 to 65 with COVID-19, enrolled during active disease. What was sequenced was peripheral blood. The CDR3 region has the DNA TGCGCCAGCAGCCCAACTAGCGGGGGAAACACAGATACGCAGTATTTT. Protein product: CASSPTSGGNTDTQYF.